The clone carrying this T cell receptor beta chain has at least ten counts. The CDR3 is 12 amino acids. Trimming stripped 2 bases from V and 10 bases from J, with 10 bases between. Germline V lookup: CDR1 SGDLS, CDR2 YYNGEE. RNA transcripts were the template for amplifying TCR beta CDR3 regions. Carried out on the TCR CDR3, a first-round RT-PCR used the HTBI primer set. Each CDR3 protein is one row after TCRdb ran MiXCR on the multiplex PCR reads. Among about 720,000 distinct CDR3 sequences, approximately 16% were seen once, and the ten largest hold approximately 8.4%. Patients were aged 18 to 65, had disease duration under 2 months, and had newly diagnosed hyperthyroidism. This entry is derived from a study of T cells in Graves' hyperthyroidism and ophthalmopathy.

Material: blood. The chain couples TRBV9 to TRBJ2-1, with a weak D call TRBD2 (6 bases). The clonotype was recovered from a young man with Graves' hyperthyroidism. CDR3 nucleotides: TGTGCCAGCAGCGTTAGGGCGGGAGAGCAGTTCTTC. This codes for CASSVRAGEQFF.